The entry that follows covers one T cell receptor (beta chain) sequence. The data are from a study of blood T cell repertoires in COVID-19. For the study at large: Samples came from the United States, Italy and Spain, spanning acute and convalescent COVID-19. PBMCs, B-cell-depleted T cells, or T cells were the source of the cDNA or gDNA that made up the material.

Authors' analysis steps: Amplification of reference gene primers was used by the study to estimate nucleated cell counts. Clones were read by immunoSEQ multiplex PCR, and TCRdb kept only the in-frame ones, dropping some. V and J calls and clone size come straight from that table; D and trimming were deduced from the DNA. The table shows about 130,000 clones, with roughly 84% occurring only once. V was clipped by 9 bases and J by 3 bases; unmatched bases: 9. CDR3 length: 14 amino acids. Germline V CDR1 and CDR2: SGHAT, FQNNGV. The sequenced sample consisted of peripheral blood. This chain uses TRBV11-2 with TRBJ2-7; the match to TRBD2 covers 9 bases. This sequence was found in a man aged 60 to 75 with acute or convalescent COVID-19. DNA of the CDR3: TGTGCCAGTTCTCAGGGGACTAGCTACTACGAGCAGTACTTC. This encodes CASSQGTSYYEQYF.